This is a list of T cell receptor beta chains from one sample in a study of blood T cell repertoires in COVID-19. Sequencing was performed with immunoSEQ multiplex PCR; in TCRdb, only in-frame clones are kept and a portion is missing. The sample lists a few hundred thousand clones; about 90% were seen once. Sequencing was done on a sample of peripheral blood. These receptors came from a man between 35 and 55 years old with acute or convalescent COVID-19. CDR3s leave out the opening cysteine and the closing phenylalanine or tryptophan. Each record gives: V gene, clone size, J gene, CDR3 protein. Not all rows give a size; the values are once, few, many and, for expanded clones, a class.

TRBV28	NA	TRBJ2-4	ASSLASTVLVAKNIQY
TRBV5-1	once	TRBJ1-3	ASSFDGGNSGNTIY
TRBV30	NA	TRBJ1-1	AWREGNTEAF
TRBV3-1/TRBV3-2	NA	TRBJ1-2	ASSQGTATYGYT
TRBV4-1	NA	TRBJ2-3	ASSLRTSGSADTQY
TRBV2	NA	TRBJ1-3	ASSDLSGNTIY
TRBV5-1	NA	TRBJ2-2	ASRHRDTGELF
TRBV28	NA	TRBJ2-1	ASSLSGGGHWEF
TRBV5-1	once	TRBJ2-7	ASSLTGRNTYEQY
TRBV18	NA	TRBJ2-7	ASSPGLANYEQY
TRBV7-9	NA	TRBJ1-1	ASSSMHQMNTEAF
TRBV12-3/TRBV12-4	NA	TRBJ1-1	ASSTGAEAF
TRBV6-5	NA	TRBJ1-5	ASSYATGSNQPQH
TRBV10-3	NA	TRBJ1-5	AISRDSGGAQPQH
TRBV18	NA	TRBJ2-7	ASSPPDSYEQY
TRBV5-1	NA	TRBJ2-2	ASSGGQGISGELF
TRBV27	NA	TRBJ2-7	ASSLSGLAAYYEQY
TRBV28	NA	TRBJ2-7	ASSLFEVYEQY
TRBV10-3	NA	TRBJ2-3	AISEFRVPDTQY
TRBV7-8	NA	TRBJ2-3	ASSPWTGGSRDTQY
TRBV12-3/TRBV12-4	NA	TRBJ1-5	ASSSGSNQPQH
TRBV4-2	NA	TRBJ1-2	ASSQPQGAGGNYGYT
TRBV6-1	NA	TRBJ2-1	ASSGEGGVSYNEQF
TRBV27	once	TRBJ1-2	ASSFSLGSHGYT
TRBV11-2	NA	TRBJ1-1	ASSLTDNAEAF
TRBV19	NA	TRBJ2-1	ASSIGQGSFDEQF
TRBV27	NA	TRBJ1-1	ASSTDPTGFGEAF
TRBV7-9	NA	TRBJ1-3	ASSSQGAGNTIY
TRBV5-4	NA	TRBJ2-4	ASSSDRVDKNIQY
TRBV7-9	once	TRBJ2-1	ASSAFIGDRGYNEQF
TRBV24-1	once	TRBJ2-2	AIEMNTGELF
TRBV5-5	NA	TRBJ2-2	ASSLGLQNTGELF
TRBV7-9	NA	TRBJ2-1	ASSPRRAGVGEQF
TRBV27	NA	TRBJ1-2	ASSSPLTGNGYT
TRBV5-5	few	TRBJ1-1	ASSLDETTLTGGASEAF
TRBV29-1	NA	TRBJ2-1	SVAGTTDGEQF
TRBV28	NA	TRBJ1-5	ASSPGGRINQPQH
TRBV7-6	NA	TRBJ2-7	ASSSRLYGMEGGEQY
TRBV4-1	NA	TRBJ2-3	ASSHRAGGYFGVETDTQY
TRBV14	few	TRBJ2-7	ASSQGLLSYEQY
TRBV5-1	NA	TRBJ2-2	ASSLVLAGKVGGELF
TRBV7-9	once	TRBJ1-5	ASSFWAGDREKNQPQH
TRBV9	NA	TRBJ1-5	ASSVGVSNQPQH
TRBV4-3	NA	TRBJ2-2	ASSRYLGAGGLTGELF
TRBV11-2	few	TRBJ2-1	ASSVLLAGVDEQF
TRBV29-1	NA	TRBJ2-7	SVYTGVSSYEQY